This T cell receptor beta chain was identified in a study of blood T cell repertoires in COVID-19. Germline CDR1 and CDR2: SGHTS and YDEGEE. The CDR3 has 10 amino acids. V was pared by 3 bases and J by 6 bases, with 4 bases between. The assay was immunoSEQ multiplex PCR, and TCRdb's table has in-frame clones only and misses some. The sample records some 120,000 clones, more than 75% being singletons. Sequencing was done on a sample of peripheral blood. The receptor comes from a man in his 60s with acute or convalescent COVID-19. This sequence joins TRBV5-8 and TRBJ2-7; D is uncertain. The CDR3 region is CASSWAEQYF. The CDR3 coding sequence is TGTGCCAGCAGCTGGGCCGAGCAGTACTTC.